The next 5 T cell receptor beta chains were all read from a single sample in a study of T cells expressing NK-cell markers. For each CDR3 protein, TCRdb gives one entry from its re-call of the 5' RACE reads, without DNA. The ten top clones account for approximately 7%, within a sample of about 450,000 distinct CDR3 sequences. Specimen: blood T cells: a sorted CD56 or NKG2C T cell subset, CD4+ or CD8+ T cells, or bulk PBMC T cells (not recorded which). All receptors come from a woman aged 18 to 75 in good health.

The chain links TRBV19 to TRBJ2-1; the TRBD2 assignment by TCRdb is unverifiable without DNA. Per germline, CDR1 LNHDA and CDR2 SQIVND (reference sequence). The CDR3 extends over 14 amino acids. CDR3 in amino acids: CASAGTSFYNEQFF.

The chain combines TRBV30 with TRBJ1-1. The CDR3 sequence is 13 residues long. Germline V gene data show CDR1 as GTSNPN and CDR2 as SVGIG (reference sequence). CDR3 in amino acids: CAWSGWGNTEAFF.

The rearrangement links TRBV3-1 to TRBJ1-6. The CDR3 spans 14 residues. The germline V gene encodes CDR1 LGHDT and CDR2 YNNKEL (reference sequence). The CDR3: CASSQSSYNSPLHF.

The gene calls are TRBV23-1 and TRBJ2-5; TCRdb's D call of TRBD1 is untestable without DNA. TRBV23-1 is classed as an ORF, of uncertain function. This CDR3 is 14 amino acids long. This CDR3 is CASKLGARGETQYF.

This chain uses TRBV7-2 with TRBJ2-2. The CDR3 covers 14 residues. Germline V gives CDR1 SGHTA, CDR2 FQGNSA. This CDR3 reads CASSFQYGAGELFF. Complete variable domain (other parts from reference TRBV7-2 and TRBJ2-2): GAGVSQSPSNKVTEKGKDVELRCDPISGHTALYWYRQSLGQGLEFLIYFQGNSAPDKSGLPSDRFSAERTGGSVSTLTIQRTQQEDSAVYLCASSFQYGAGELFFGEGSRLTVL.